This TCR beta chain was profiled in a study of response to subunit inactivated influenza vaccine. About this clonotype: The antigen remains unidentified.

TCRdb ran MiXCR on the RT-PCR reads and lists one entry per CDR3 protein. The data hold fewer than 600,000 distinct CDR3 sequences, with roughly 7.6% observed a single time. CDR3 length equals 16 residues. V trimming: 5 bases; J trimming: 4 bases; junction bases outside the gene matches: 9. Germline CDR1 is ENHRY and CDR2 is SYGVKD. General study results and limits: Every seasonal influenza vaccination brings in few new T cells, the authors suggested.

Sequenced here: PBMCs from blood, sampled less than 25 months after vaccination. The TCR originated in a man aged 45 to 75 who received an inactivated influenza vaccine. The V and J genes are TRBV10-3 and TRBJ2-1; 9 bases are a match to TRBD1. CDR3 sequence (DNA): TGTGCCATCAGTCATAAACCGGGACAGGGTTACAATGAGCAGTTCTTC. As protein: CAISHKPGQGYNEQFF.